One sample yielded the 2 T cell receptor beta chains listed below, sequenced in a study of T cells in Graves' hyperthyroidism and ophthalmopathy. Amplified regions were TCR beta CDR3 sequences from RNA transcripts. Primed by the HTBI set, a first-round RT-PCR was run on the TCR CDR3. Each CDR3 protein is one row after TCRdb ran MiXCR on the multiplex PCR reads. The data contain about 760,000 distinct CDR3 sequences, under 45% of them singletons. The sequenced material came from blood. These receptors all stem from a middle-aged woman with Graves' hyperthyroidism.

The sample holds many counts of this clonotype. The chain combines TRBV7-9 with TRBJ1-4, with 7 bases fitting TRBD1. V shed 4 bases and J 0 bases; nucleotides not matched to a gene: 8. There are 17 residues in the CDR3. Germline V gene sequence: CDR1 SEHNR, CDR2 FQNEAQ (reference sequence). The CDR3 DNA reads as TGTGCCAGCAGCTACCCGGGACAGTATCCAACTAATGAAAAACTGTTTTTT. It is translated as CASSYPGQYPTNEKLFF.

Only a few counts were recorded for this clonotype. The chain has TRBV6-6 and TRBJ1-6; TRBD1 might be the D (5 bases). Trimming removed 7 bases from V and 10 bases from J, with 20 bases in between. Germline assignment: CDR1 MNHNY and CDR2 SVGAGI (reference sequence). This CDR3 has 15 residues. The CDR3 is CASTFFQGILSPLHF. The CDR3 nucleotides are TGTGCCAGCACGTTTTTTCAGGGTATCCTCTCACCCCTCCACTTT.